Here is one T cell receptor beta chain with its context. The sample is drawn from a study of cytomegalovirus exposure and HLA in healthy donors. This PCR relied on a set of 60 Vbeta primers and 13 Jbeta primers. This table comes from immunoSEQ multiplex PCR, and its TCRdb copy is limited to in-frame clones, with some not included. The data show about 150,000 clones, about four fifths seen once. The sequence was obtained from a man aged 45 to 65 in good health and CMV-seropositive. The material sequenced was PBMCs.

This CDR3 reads CAWSARLGIGGTGELFF. The CDR3 DNA reads as TGTGCCTGGAGTGCCCGTCTAGGTATAGGTGGCACCGGGGAGCTGTTTTTT. The genes are TRBV30 and TRBJ2-2; D is ambiguous. Per germline, CDR1 GTSNPN and CDR2 SVGIG (reference sequence). The CDR3 runs 17 residues. The V end lost 1 base, the J end lost 4 bases, and 19 bases lay between the germline ends. Together with reference TRBV30 and TRBJ2-2, the CDR3 gives the full variable domain: SQTIHQWPATLVQPVGSPLSLECTVEGTSNPNLYWYRQAAGRGLQLLFYSVGIGQISSEVPQNLSASRPQDRQFILSSKKLLLSDSGFYLCAWSARLGIGGTGELFFGEGSRLTVL.